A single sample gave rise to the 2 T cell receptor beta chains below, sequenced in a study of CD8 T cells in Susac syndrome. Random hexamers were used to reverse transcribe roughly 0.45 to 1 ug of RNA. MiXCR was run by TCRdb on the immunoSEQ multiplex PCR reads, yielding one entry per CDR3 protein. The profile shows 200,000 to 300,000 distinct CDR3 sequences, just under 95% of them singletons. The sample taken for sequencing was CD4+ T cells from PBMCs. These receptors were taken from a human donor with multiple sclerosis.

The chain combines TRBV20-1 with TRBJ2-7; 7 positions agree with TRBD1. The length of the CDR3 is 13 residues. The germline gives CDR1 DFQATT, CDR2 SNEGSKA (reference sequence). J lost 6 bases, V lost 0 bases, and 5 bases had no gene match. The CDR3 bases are TGCAGTGCTAGAGATCGTCAGGGGGTCGAGCAGTACGTC. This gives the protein CSARDRQGVEQYV.

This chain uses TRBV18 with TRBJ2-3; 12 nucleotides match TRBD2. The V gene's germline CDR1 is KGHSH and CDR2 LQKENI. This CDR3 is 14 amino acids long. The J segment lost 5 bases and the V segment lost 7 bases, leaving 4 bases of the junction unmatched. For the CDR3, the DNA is TGTGCCAGCTTCCCTAGCGGGAGGGGAGATACGCAGTATTTT. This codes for CASFPSGRGDTQYF. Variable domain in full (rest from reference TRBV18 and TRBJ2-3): NAGVMQNPRHLVRRRGQEARLRCSPMKGHSHVYWYRQLPEEGLKFMVYLQKENIIDESGMPKERFSAEFPKEGPSILRIQQVVRGDSAAYFCASFPSGRGDTQYFGPGTRLTVL.